The 30 T cell receptor beta chains listed next were all sequenced from one sample in a study of cytomegalovirus exposure and HLA in healthy donors (dated by TCRdb to between 2016 and 2019). The library came from the immunoSEQ multiplex PCR assay. For the multiplex PCR, a mixture combining 60 forward primers for TCR Vbeta segments and 13 reverse primers for TCR Jbeta segments was used. As stored in TCRdb, this immuneACCESS dataset retains in-frame rearrangements with V and J assigned. A fraction of the clones does not appear; measured against another copy, unresolved V genes explain less than half of the discrepancy, and the remainder lacks a known reason. The sample table records roughly 130,000 clones; about three fifths of these occur just once. The ten largest clones represent about 8.9% of the sample. The sample was PBMCs. These receptors all stem from a woman aged 40 to 50 in good health and CMV-seropositive.

The chain couples TRBV7-9 to TRBJ2-1, with TRBD2 identical over 10 bases. CDR3 length: 17 amino acids. With 1 base clipped from V and 6 bases from J, the junction kept 9 bases outside the gene matches. CDR1 is SEHNR and CDR2 is FQNEAQ in the germline V gene (reference sequence). Here the CDR3 DNA reads TGTGCCAGCAGCTTAGGGTCTCTAGCGGGAGTTGGCAATGAGCAGTTCTTC. Its protein product is CASSLGSLAGVGNEQFF.

Note on this clone: Its ends do not fully match the called genes, so a read error is possible. The chain couples TRBV7-9 to TRBJ2-7, with unresolved D. This CDR3 has 12 residues. Germline V gene data show CDR1 as SEHNR and CDR2 as FQNEAQ (reference sequence). CDR3 DNA: TGTTCCAGCAGCTTAGGTCTCTACGAGCAGTACTTC. Its translation is CSSSLGLYEQYF.

The chain is built from TRBV5-5 and TRBJ1-1; D is undetermined. The CDR3 length is 13 residues. Per the germline V gene, CDR1 is SGHKS and CDR2 is YYEKEE (reference sequence). V lost 0 bases, J lost 7 bases, and 10 bases lay in between. In DNA, the CDR3 is TGTGCCAGCAGCTTGGCCGCGCGCGTTGAAGCTTTCTTT. The encoded protein is CASSLAARVEAFF.

The V call is TRBV27, the J call TRBJ2-5; tentatively, D is TRBD1 (6 bases). The CDR3 consists of 14 residues. V dropped 8 bases and J dropped 3 bases, with 16 bases sitting between them. In germline, CDR1 is MNHEY, CDR2 SMNVEV (reference sequence). The CDR3: CASGRQELKETQYF. The CDR3 DNA sequence: TGTGCCAGCGGTCGACAGGAACTGAAAGAGACCCAGTACTTC.

There are a few counts of this clone. The genes are TRBV7-2 and TRBJ2-5; 9 nucleotides line up with TRBD1. TRBJ2-7 matches the DNA end more closely, so the J call is doubtful. CDR3 length: 16 amino acids. In germline, CDR1 is SGHTA, CDR2 FQGNSA. The CDR3 sequence is CASSPQVGTGLIEQYF. The CDR3 nucleotides are TGTGCCAGCAGCCCCCAGGTTGGGACAGGGTTGATCGAGCAGTACTTC.

The rearrangement uses TRBV4-2 and TRBJ2-3; D perhaps matches TRBD1 (6 bases). This CDR3 is built from 15 residues. Trimming pared 1 base from V and 5 bases from J, leaving 13 bases between. Germline-derived CDR1 and CDR2 are LGHNA and YNFKEQ. The CDR3 coding sequence is TGTGCCAGCAGCCAAGTTGCAGGGGCCGGAGATACGCAGTATTTT. This translates into CASSQVAGAGDTQYF.

The genes are TRBV10-3 and TRBJ1-1; 11 nucleotides agree with TRBD1. CDR3 length equals 16 residues. V gave up 5 bases and J gave up 3 bases; unmatched junction bases: 8. CDR1 is ENHRY and CDR2 is SYGVKD in the germline V gene. CDR3 sequence: CAISPSTGQGDTEAFF. The CDR3 DNA reads as TGTGCCATCAGTCCGTCTACGGGACAGGGGGACACTGAAGCTTTCTTT.

This clone has just one count. The rearrangement joins TRBV7-9 to TRBJ2-7, with unresolved D. CDR3 length: 13 amino acids. Trimming pared 1 base from V and 0 bases from J, leaving 4 bases between. Germline assignment: CDR1 SEHNR and CDR2 FQNEAQ (reference sequence). CDR3 sequence: CASSLVASYEQYF. The CDR3 nucleotides are TGTGCCAGCAGCTTAGTAGCCTCCTACGAGCAGTACTTC.

A few counts support this clone. V and J are TRBV5-5 and TRBJ1-2; D might be TRBD1 (5 bases). The CDR3 has 14 residues. V lost 0 bases and J 7 bases, leaving 13 bases between the germline ends. CDR1 and CDR2 (germline): SGHKS, YYEKEE (reference sequence). Here the CDR3 DNA reads TGTGCCAGCAGCTTGGACAGGCTAGTGGGTGGCTACACCTTC. Translation gives CASSLDRLVGGYTF.

This clone was seen a handful of times. The chain combines TRBV11-2 with TRBJ2-2; 12 bases are a match to TRBD2. There are 16 residues in the CDR3. Germline V lookup: CDR1 SGHAT, CDR2 FQNNGV. With 4 bases clipped from V and 5 bases from J, the junction kept 5 bases outside the gene matches. DNA for the CDR3: TGTGCCAGCAGCTCCCGACTAGCGGGAGTGACCGGGGAGCTGTTTTTT. It codes for CASSSRLAGVTGELFF.

The chain recombines TRBV30 with TRBJ1-1, with TRBD1 matching over 10 bases. J lost 5 bases, V lost 2 bases, and 5 bases had no gene match. The V gene's germline CDR1 is GTSNPN and CDR2 SVGIG (reference sequence). This CDR3 spans 14 amino acids. Here the CDR3 reads CAWSTGTGVTEAFF. CDR3 DNA: TGTGCCTGGAGTACCGGGACAGGGGTAACTGAAGCTTTCTTT. The full variable domain, rest sourced from reference TRBV30 and TRBJ1-1, is SQTIHQWPATLVQPVGSPLSLECTVEGTSNPNLYWYRQAAGRGLQLLFYSVGIGQISSEVPQNLSASRPQDRQFILSSKKLLLSDSGFYLCAWSTGTGVTEAFFGQGTRLTVV.

The chain combines TRBV18 with TRBJ2-5; D is perhaps TRBD1 (6 bases). TRBJ2-7 explains the end of the DNA better; the J call may be wrong. This CDR3 is built from 13 residues. CDR1 is KGHSH, CDR2 LQKENI, per germline. CDR3 coding DNA: TGTGCCAGCTCACCGGGGGACACCTACGAGCAGTACTTC. Translating gives CASSPGDTYEQYF.

There are a few counts of this clone. J is TRBJ2-7 and V is TRBV28; 7 bases align to TRBD1. The CDR3 runs 14 residues. The ends lost 3 bases at V and 0 bases at J; junction bases unmatched: 2. Germline V gives CDR1 MDHEN, CDR2 SYDVKM. The CDR3 spells CASSLGQSSYEQYF. The CDR3 DNA reads as TGTGCCAGCAGTTTGGGACAGAGCTCCTACGAGCAGTACTTC.

The table lists this clone with a few counts. The chain employs TRBV27 and TRBJ2-3, with D maybe TRBD1 (6 bases). With 5 bases removed from V and 4 bases from J, the gap between germline ends came to 22 bases. Germline CDR1 MNHEY, CDR2 SMNVEV (reference sequence). The CDR3 length is 17 residues. As DNA, the CDR3 is TGTGCCAGCAGTCACAACGCCGGGACACGTATCTCAGATACGCAGTATTTT. It is translated as CASSHNAGTRISDTQYF.

The chain employs TRBV28 and TRBJ1-2; D gene ambiguous. Trimming pared 3 bases from V and 6 bases from J, leaving 8 bases between. Per the germline V gene, CDR1 is MDHEN and CDR2 is SYDVKM. This CDR3 region has 12 residues. DNA of the CDR3: TGTGCCAGCAGTTTTGGAGGGAATGGCTACACCTTC. Protein: CASSFGGNGYTF.

In this sample, this clone turned up a few times. The chain is built from TRBV5-4 and TRBJ2-3; 14 bases are shared with TRBD2. The germline V gene has CDR1 SGHNT and CDR2 YYREEE (reference sequence). The CDR3 is 18 residues long. Trimming cost V 4 bases and J 2 bases; bases outside gene matches: 9. The CDR3, as DNA: TGTGCCAGCAGCCCTGGGGGACTAGCGGGAGTAGCCACAGATACGCAGTATTTT. Its protein is CASSPGGLAGVATDTQYF.

The chain joins TRBV5-1 to TRBJ2-5; 11 nucleotides line up with TRBD1. CDR3 length: 16 amino acids. CDR1 and CDR2 from the germline V gene are SGHRS and YFSETQ. The ends lost 4 bases at V and 2 bases at J; junction bases unmatched: 7. CDR3 region: CASSGGTGGPQETQYF. The CDR3 DNA follows: TGCGCCAGCAGCGGCGGGACAGGGGGGCCTCAAGAGACCCAGTACTTC.

This clone has more than one count but fewer than ten. The chain uses TRBV19 and TRBJ1-2, with TRBD1 matching over 12 bases. CDR1 is LNHDA and CDR2 is SQIVND in the germline V gene (reference sequence). The J segment lost 8 bases and the V segment lost 5 bases, leaving 9 bases of the junction unmatched. This CDR3 comprises 15 residues. CDR3 bases: TGTGCCAGTAGTCCCCAGGGACAGGGGGCTGGCGGCTACACCTTC. As protein: CASSPQGQGAGGYTF.

The V call is TRBV29-1, the J call TRBJ2-2; 10 nucleotides line up with TRBD2. Germline CDR1 is SQVTM and CDR2 is ANQGSEA. The CDR3 extends over 14 amino acids. Trimming took 4 bases from V and 5 from J; bases not matched to a gene: 4. CDR3 region: CSVGAGGLTGELFF. The CDR3 DNA follows: TGCAGCGTTGGAGCGGGAGGGTTAACCGGGGAGCTGTTTTTT.

The chain couples TRBV5-4 to TRBJ2-5, with D maybe TRBD2 (7 bases). The J call is in doubt because the DNA end fits TRBJ2-7 better. CDR3 length: 14 amino acids. Germline CDR1 reads SGHNT; CDR2 reads YYREEE (reference sequence). In DNA form, the CDR3 reads TGTGCCAGCAGCTGGGGGGGCCTAACCTACGAGCAGTACTTC. Protein sequence: CASSWGGLTYEQYF.

This chain uses TRBV13 with TRBJ2-2; 9 bases are shared with TRBD2. CDR1 PRHDT and CDR2 FYEKMQ come from the germline V gene (reference sequence). The CDR3 spans 17 residues. Trimming removed 5 bases from V and 1 base from J; junction bases left unmatched: 8. Written as DNA, the CDR3 is TGTGCCAGCAGCCCTACCCCGACTAGCGGGAACACCGGGGAGCTGTTTTTT. This gives the protein CASSPTPTSGNTGELFF. Combining the CDR3 with reference TRBV13 and TRBJ2-2 gives the whole variable domain AAGVIQSPRHLIKEKRETATLKCYPIPRHDTVYWYQQGPGQDPQFLISFYEKMQSDKGSIPDRFSAQQFSDYHSELNMSSLELGDSALYFCASSPTPTSGNTGELFFGEGSRLTVL.

This clone was seen once. The chain combines TRBV14 with TRBJ1-4, with D perhaps TRBD1 (5 bases). Germline CDR1 SGHDN, CDR2 FVKESK. This CDR3 contains 17 residues. The V gene lost 0 bases and the J gene lost 0 bases, with 11 bases spanning the gap. This CDR3 reads CASSQETGTATNEKLFF. The CDR3 bases are TGTGCCAGCAGCCAAGAAACAGGAACCGCAACTAATGAAAAACTGTTTTTT.

This chain connects TRBV5-6 to TRBJ1-5, with a tentative D call TRBD1 (6 bases). V lost 4 bases, J lost 8 bases, and 16 bases lay in between. The germline V gene encodes CDR1 SGHDT and CDR2 YYEEEE. The CDR3 consists of 14 residues. The CDR3 loop reads CASSRQDHQKPQHF. The CDR3 DNA reads TGTGCCAGCAGCAGACAGGATCACCAGAAGCCCCAGCATTTT.

V is TRBV6-6 and J is TRBJ2-5, with 7 nucleotides matching TRBD2. The J call may be mistaken, given a closer DNA end match to TRBJ2-7. Germline V lookup: CDR1 MNHNY, CDR2 SVGAGI (reference sequence). The CDR3 is made up of 14 amino acids. Here the CDR3 DNA reads TGTGCCAGCAGTACCCTGGGGGGGGTCTACGAGCAGTACTTC. Its translation is CASSTLGGVYEQYF.

J is TRBJ2-2 and V is TRBV7-8; D unclear. The germline V gene has CDR1 SGHVS and CDR2 FQNEAQ. Deletions cut 5 bases from V and 0 bases from J, with 4 bases between. The CDR3 runs 13 residues. In DNA, the CDR3 is TGTGCCAGCAGCCCATCGAACACCGGGGAGCTGTTTTTT. It codes for CASSPSNTGELFF.

This clone has only one observation. V usage is TRBV9 and J usage is TRBJ2-7, with 10 bases identical to TRBD2. The CDR3 contains 19 residues. V gave up 1 base and J gave up 2 bases; unmatched junction bases: 15. The V gene's germline CDR1 is SGDLS and CDR2 YYNGEE. The CDR3 protein is CASSVSGGLAGALAYEQYF. The CDR3 region has the DNA TGTGCCAGCAGCGTAAGCGGGGGGCTAGCGGGAGCCCTGGCCTACGAGCAGTACTTC.

This chain connects TRBV28 to TRBJ2-5; D perhaps matches TRBD2 (7 bases). Trimming pared 2 bases from V and 5 bases from J, leaving 18 bases between. The CDR3 spans 16 residues. The germline gives CDR1 MDHEN, CDR2 SYDVKM. The DNA for the CDR3 is TGTGCCAGCAGTTTACTCGCGGGGGCCTCAGAGGAGACCCAGTACTTC. The encoded protein is CASSLLAGASEETQYF.

V is TRBV5-1 and J is TRBJ2-1; 9 bases agree with TRBD2. After removal of 0 bases from V and 5 bases from J, the junction contained 6 bases not matched to a gene. This CDR3 has 16 amino acids. Germline-derived CDR1 and CDR2 are SGHRS and YFSETQ. CDR3 coding DNA: TGCGCCAGCAGCTTGGCCCGACTAGCGGCACACAATGAGCAGTTCTTC. Translated: CASSLARLAAHNEQFF.

The chain joins TRBV2 to TRBJ1-2, with a possible D match to TRBD1 (5 bases). The ends were cut back, 6 bases at V and 2 bases at J, with 13 bases in the middle. The CDR3 totals 14 residues. Germline V gives CDR1 SNHLY, CDR2 FYNNEI. The CDR3: CASRAGTENYGYTF. DNA for the CDR3: TGTGCCAGCAGAGCCGGGACTGAAAACTATGGCTACACCTTC.

The genes are TRBV5-1 and TRBJ1-1; D might be TRBD1 (6 bases). V was trimmed by 4 bases and J by 1 base, leaving 14 bases between them. The CDR3 consists of 15 residues. CDR1 is SGHRS, CDR2 YFSETQ, per germline. The DNA of the CDR3 is TGCGCCAGCAGCCCGCAGACACAGGGGAACACTGAAGCTTTCTTT. This codes for CASSPQTQGNTEAFF.